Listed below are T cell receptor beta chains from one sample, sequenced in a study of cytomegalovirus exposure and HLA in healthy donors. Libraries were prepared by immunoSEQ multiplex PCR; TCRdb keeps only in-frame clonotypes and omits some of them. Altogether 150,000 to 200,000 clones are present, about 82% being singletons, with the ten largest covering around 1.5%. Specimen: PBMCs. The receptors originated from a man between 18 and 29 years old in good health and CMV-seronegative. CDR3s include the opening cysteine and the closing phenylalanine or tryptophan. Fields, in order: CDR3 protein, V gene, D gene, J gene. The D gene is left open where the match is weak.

CDR3: CASSQADRTYGYTF
V: TRBV4-1
D: .
J: TRBJ1-2

CDR3: CASSEASAGQYF
V: TRBV6-5
D: .
J: TRBJ2-7

CDR3: CASSQPGLTYEQYF
V: TRBV7-9
D: .
J: TRBJ2-7

CDR3: CASSVEGHQNQPQHF
V: TRBV9
D: .
J: TRBJ1-5

CDR3: CASSQLNYEQYF
V: TRBV7-9
D: .
J: TRBJ2-7

CDR3: CASSGLAGGYNEQFF
V: TRBV9
D: TRBD2
J: TRBJ2-1

CDR3: CASSVTPGGQGIKDGYTF
V: TRBV9
D: TRBD1
J: TRBJ1-2

CDR3: CASTALAAGRTQYF
V: TRBV27
D: TRBD2
J: TRBJ2-5

CDR3: CASSEVPRGSGGYTF
V: TRBV2
D: .
J: TRBJ1-2

CDR3: CASSKDSPSCGYGTGELFF
V: TRBV21-1
D: .
J: TRBJ2-2

CDR3: CASSAPGRAGWNTGELFF
V: TRBV9
D: .
J: TRBJ2-2

CDR3: CASSFSDHIGGGEQYF
V: TRBV5-1
D: TRBD2
J: TRBJ2-7

CDR3: CASSFSGSSPLHF
V: TRBV27
D: .
J: TRBJ1-6

CDR3: CASYPTGVYHGYTF
V: TRBV6-5
D: TRBD1
J: TRBJ1-2

CDR3: CASSLDRDSYNYGYTF
V: TRBV7-2
D: TRBD1
J: TRBJ1-2

CDR3: CASSFPAGKTAPGELFF
V: TRBV27
D: .
J: TRBJ2-2

CDR3: CASSRGQGAEDTQYF
V: TRBV5-1
D: TRBD1
J: TRBJ2-3

CDR3: CASSHTSSYNEQFF
V: TRBV4-1
D: .
J: TRBJ2-1

CDR3: CASRDLGGFSYNSPLHF
V: TRBV28
D: .
J: TRBJ1-6

CDR3: CASSLRVLSYGYTF
V: TRBV5-6
D: .
J: TRBJ1-2

CDR3: CASKSSGRAHEQYF
V: TRBV2
D: TRBD2
J: TRBJ2-7

CDR3: CASSEGLATYEQFF
V: TRBV10-2
D: TRBD2
J: TRBJ2-1

CDR3: CASSLENSYNEQFF
V: TRBV28
D: .
J: TRBJ2-1

CDR3: CASSQLRPVQAQETQYF
V: TRBV14
D: .
J: TRBJ2-5

CDR3: CASSYLFEDGYTF
V: TRBV6-5
D: .
J: TRBJ1-2

CDR3: CASSLEQRNTEAFF
V: TRBV7-9
D: .
J: TRBJ1-1

CDR3: CASSTPGQGVGEQYF
V: TRBV27
D: .
J: TRBJ2-7

CDR3: CASHRDSRRNEQFF
V: TRBV28
D: .
J: TRBJ2-1

CDR3: CASSSAGSTYEQYF
V: TRBV28
D: .
J: TRBJ2-7